Listed below are T cell receptor beta chains from one sample, sequenced in a study of blood T cells in healthy people across ages. TCRdb used MiXCR to reprocess the 5' RACE reads, holding one entry per CDR3 protein. The profile covers around 520,000 distinct CDR3 sequences, with roughly a quarter appearing a single time and 3% to 4.5% taken by the ten largest. The data were also submitted as part of a second study, on T cells of mothers and their children.

Specimen: blood. The receptor source for this set is a boy under 10 years old in good health. Each CDR3 is given without its conserved first and last residue. D genes are given only for firm matches.

TRBV12-3/TRBV12-4	TRBJ1-1	-	ASSLGSPEAF
TRBV14	TRBJ1-2	-	ASSQGRRYSYGYT
TRBV12-3/TRBV12-4	TRBJ2-1	TRBD1	ASSWDSNEQF
TRBV18	TRBJ2-5	TRBD2	ASSPQRGQETQY
TRBV10-3	TRBJ2-5	TRBD2	AISALSAGGGETQY
TRBV6-6	TRBJ1-3	-	ASVGGHTIY
TRBV7-9	TRBJ2-1	-	ASFDTGSYNEQF
TRBV14	TRBJ2-4	-	ASSLPFSNIQY
TRBV5-5	TRBJ2-4	TRBD2	ASSRPLGLAGGGDIQY
TRBV14	-	TRBD2	ASSRGLADETQY
TRBV5-5	TRBJ2-7	TRBD1	ASSLAQGSSYEQY
TRBV29-1	TRBJ2-3	-	SVLAPTDTQY
TRBV14	TRBJ2-5	-	ASSQDRLGQY
TRBV7-2	TRBJ1-2	TRBD1	ASSMSKGANYGYT
TRBV2	TRBJ1-2	-	ASSEEGDGYT
TRBV7-2	TRBJ2-2	TRBD2	ASSRGLANTGELF
TRBV10-2	TRBJ2-7	-	ASSAGKGSYEQY
TRBV4-3	-	TRBD2	ASSQVGLAATYEQY
TRBV5-1	TRBJ1-1	-	ASSPRQYGTEAF
TRBV6-2/TRBV6-3	TRBJ2-1	-	ASSYGNFAF
TRBV20-1	TRBJ1-3	-	SARDLRGESFSGNTIY
TRBV6-6	TRBJ2-7	TRBD1	ASRRGQGNRIYEQY
TRBV27	TRBJ1-1	-	VSFRNTEAF
TRBV4-3	TRBJ2-7	-	ASSQGSRLGYEQY
TRBV7-8	TRBJ2-5	TRBD1	ACSQPDRDQETQY
TRBV24-1	TRBJ2-2	TRBD1	ATSDFRQGDTGELF
TRBV4-3	TRBJ1-1	-	ASSQVGARNTEAF
TRBV27	TRBJ2-5	-	ASTKNGGPPY
TRBV29-1	TRBJ2-3	-	SVEELSTDTQY
TRBV5-5	TRBJ2-4	TRBD2	ASSPGLAGTWRNIQY
TRBV6-5	TRBJ2-5	-	ASSYRGGRETQY
TRBV10-3	-	-	ASGVWEVHEQY
TRBV20-1	TRBJ2-7	-	SARYRGTYYEQY
TRBV20-1	TRBJ2-5	TRBD2	SARTPRGLALETQY
TRBV5-1	TRBJ2-7	-	ASSLAAGIIYEQY
TRBV6-8	TRBJ2-1	TRBD2	ASSPLAAPYNEQF
TRBV7-9	TRBJ2-1	TRBD2	ASTVLAGPPYNEQF
TRBV6-1	TRBJ2-7	TRBD1	ASSVDRGEQY
TRBV5-1	TRBJ2-3	TRBD1	ASSTDRGTDTQY
TRBV9	TRBJ2-5	TRBD2	ASSVGAGGSHPPQETQY
TRBV4-1	-	-	ASSQDSSEPYEQY
TRBV6-1	-	TRBD1	ASSGGVTGWLYEQY
TRBV5-1	TRBJ1-4	TRBD1	ASSLGTGEGEKLF
TRBV7-9	TRBJ1-3	TRBD1	ASRPQGISGNTIY
TRBV7-8	TRBJ2-3	-	ASSPNGGRDTQY
TRBV27	TRBJ2-7	-	ASSPTGGLSSYEQY
TRBV6-5	TRBJ2-2	TRBD1	ASSPGTGPGELF
TRBV11-2	TRBJ2-5	-	ASSLTGRAQETQY
TRBV25-1	TRBJ1-1	-	ANSEGETEAF
TRBV12-3/TRBV12-4	TRBJ1-1	-	ASSFGAVNTEAF
TRBV2	TRBJ2-5	TRBD2	ASSSLSGETQY
TRBV5-1	TRBJ2-7	TRBD2	ASSAASGSSYEQY
TRBV5-1	TRBJ2-6	-	ASRRDAVSSGANVLT
TRBV18	TRBJ1-3	TRBD1	ASSPSRGPGNTIY
TRBV30	TRBJ1-5	-	AWSVRGQPQH
TRBV6-2/TRBV6-3	TRBJ1-2	TRBD1	ASSLPDRVYGYT